This T cell receptor beta chain was obtained from a study of blood T cells in healthy people across ages. Each donor was a healthy Caucasian individual from Russia, aged about 6 to 100. The CDR3 is 17 amino acids. Trimming took off 1 base at V and 3 bases at J, with 18 bases between the two ends. Germline CDR1 reads LGHNA; CDR2 reads YNFKEQ. Alongside a J-beta primer mix, a sample-barcoded 5' primer served in a second PCR lasting about 7 to 12 cycles. TCRdb recomputed calls from the 5' RACE reads with MiXCR, one row per CDR3 protein. Among about 760,000 distinct CDR3 sequences listed, 56% were seen once.

This receptor was taken from a man aged 40-49 years in good health. The V gene is TRBV4-2, the J gene TRBJ1-2, with D unclear. The source material was blood. The CDR3 coding sequence is TGTGCCAGCAGCCAAGGAGGAACGGCCTTCTGGGACTATGGCTACACCTTC. Translated, it gives CASSQGGTAFWDYGYTF.